What follows are 3 T cell receptor beta chains derived from one specimen sequenced in a study of post-analysis software for immune sequencing data. Study-wide findings and caveats: The five TRBV segments detected at higher frequency in patients than in controls included TRBV5-6, TRBV5-1 and TRBV20-1.

The antigens these receptors bind are not known. The TCR beta cDNA libraries contained unique molecular identifiers. TCRdb itself ran the PCR reads through MiXCR, one entry per CDR3 protein. The sample yields about 820,000 distinct CDR3 sequences, roughly 58% seen once. Sequenced input: blood. Receptors originate from a girl between 5 and 17 years old with multiple sclerosis.

This clonotype was counted only a few times. Relative to the germline gene, one junction end is altered; a read error may explain this. The chain joins TRBV2 to TRBJ2-6, with D possibly being TRBD2 (5 bases). Per the germline V gene, CDR1 is SNHLY and CDR2 is FYNNEI. The CDR3 runs 16 residues. Here the CDR3 reads CASSDWRASGTNVLTF. CDR3 sequence (DNA): TGTGCCAGCAGTGACTGGCGGGCCTCTGGGACCAACGTCCTGACTTTC.

CDR3 sequence reads: CASSLGAGLAGAGEQFF. CDR3 nucleotide sequence: TGTGCCAGCAGCTTAGGAGCGGGACTAGCGGGAGCAGGTGAGCAGTTCTTC. This chain links TRBV7-8 with TRBJ2-1; the match to TRBD2 covers 14 bases. Germline CDR1 reads SGHVS; CDR2 reads FQNEAQ. V shed 1 base and J 9 bases; nucleotides not matched to a gene: 8. CDR3 length: 17 amino acids.

V and J are TRBV7-9 and TRBJ2-3; the match to TRBD2 covers 9 bases. CDR3 length equals 17 residues. Germline CDR1 and CDR2: SEHNR and FQNEAQ (reference sequence). With 3 bases clipped from V and 2 bases from J, the junction kept 9 bases outside the gene matches. CDR3 bases: TGTGCCAGCAGCTTCGGGCTAGCGGGACCTTACACAGATACGCAGTATTTT. Protein product: CASSFGLAGPYTDTQYF.